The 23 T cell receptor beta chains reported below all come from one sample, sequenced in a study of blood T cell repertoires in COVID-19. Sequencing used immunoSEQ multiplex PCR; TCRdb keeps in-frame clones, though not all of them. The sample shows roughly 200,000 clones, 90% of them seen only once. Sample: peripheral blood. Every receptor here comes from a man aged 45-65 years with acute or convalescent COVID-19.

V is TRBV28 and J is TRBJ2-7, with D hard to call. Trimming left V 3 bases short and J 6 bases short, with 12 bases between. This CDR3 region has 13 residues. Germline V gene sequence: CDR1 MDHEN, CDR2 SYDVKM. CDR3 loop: CASSFSGSGEQYF. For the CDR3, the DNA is TGTGCCAGCAGTTTTTCCGGGTCGGGCGAGCAGTACTTC.

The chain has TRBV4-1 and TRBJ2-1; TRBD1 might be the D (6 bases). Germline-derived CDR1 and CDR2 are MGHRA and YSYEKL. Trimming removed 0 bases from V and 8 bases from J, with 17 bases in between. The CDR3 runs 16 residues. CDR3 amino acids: CASSQEETGQSHEQFF. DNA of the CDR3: TGCGCCAGCAGCCAAGAAGAGACCGGACAGTCGCATGAGCAGTTCTTC.

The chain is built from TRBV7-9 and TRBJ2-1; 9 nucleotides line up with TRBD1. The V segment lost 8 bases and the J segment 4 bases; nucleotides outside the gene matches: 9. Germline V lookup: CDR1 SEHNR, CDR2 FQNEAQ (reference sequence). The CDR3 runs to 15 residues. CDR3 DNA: TGTGCCAGCTCAATATGGGACAGGGCGTACAATGAGCAGTTCTTC. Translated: CASSIWDRAYNEQFF.

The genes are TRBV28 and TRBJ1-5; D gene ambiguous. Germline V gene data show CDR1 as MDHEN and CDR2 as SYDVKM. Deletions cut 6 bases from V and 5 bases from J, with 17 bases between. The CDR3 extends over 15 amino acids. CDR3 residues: CASRLLGGGDQPQHF. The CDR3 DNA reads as TGTGCCAGCAGGCTTCTAGGCGGCGGTGATCAGCCCCAGCATTTT. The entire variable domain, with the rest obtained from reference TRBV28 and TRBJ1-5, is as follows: DVKVTQSSRYLVKRTGEKVFLECVQDMDHENMFWYRQDPGLGLRLIYFSYDVKMKEKGDIPEGYSVSREKKERFSLILESASTNQTSMYLCASRLLGGGDQPQHFGDGTRLSIL.

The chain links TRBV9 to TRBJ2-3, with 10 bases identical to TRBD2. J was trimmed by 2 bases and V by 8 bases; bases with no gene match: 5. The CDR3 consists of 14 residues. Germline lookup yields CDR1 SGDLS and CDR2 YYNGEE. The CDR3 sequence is CASSLAGVTDTQYF. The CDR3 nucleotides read TGTGCCAGTAGTCTAGCGGGGGTCACAGATACGCAGTATTTT.

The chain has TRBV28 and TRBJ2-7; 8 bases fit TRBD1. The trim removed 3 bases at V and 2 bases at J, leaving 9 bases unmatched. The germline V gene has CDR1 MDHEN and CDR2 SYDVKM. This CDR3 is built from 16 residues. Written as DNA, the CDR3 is TGTGCCAGCAGTTTTCTGACAGGGGTGCCGCCCTACGAGCAGTACTTC. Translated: CASSFLTGVPPYEQYF. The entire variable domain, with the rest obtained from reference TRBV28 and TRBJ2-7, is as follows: DVKVTQSSRYLVKRTGEKVFLECVQDMDHENMFWYRQDPGLGLRLIYFSYDVKMKEKGDIPEGYSVSREKKERFSLILESASTNQTSMYLCASSFLTGVPPYEQYFGPGTRLTVT.

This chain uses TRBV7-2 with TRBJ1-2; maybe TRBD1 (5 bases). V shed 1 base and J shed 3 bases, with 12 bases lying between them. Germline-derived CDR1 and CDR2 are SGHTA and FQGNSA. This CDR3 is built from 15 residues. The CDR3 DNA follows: TGTGCCAGCAGCTTAGTTGGGGGGAGCGACTATGGCTACACCTTC. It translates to CASSLVGGSDYGYTF.

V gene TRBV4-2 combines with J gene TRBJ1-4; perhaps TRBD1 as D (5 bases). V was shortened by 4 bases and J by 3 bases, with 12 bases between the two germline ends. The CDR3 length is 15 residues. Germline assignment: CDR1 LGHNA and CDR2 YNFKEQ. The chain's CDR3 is CASSREGAANEKLFF. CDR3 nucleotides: TGTGCCAGCAGCCGCGAAGGGGCAGCTAATGAAAAACTGTTTTTT.

CDR3 DNA: TGTGCCAGCAGCTTAGTCCCGGCTAGCGGGGACTACGAGCAGTACTTC. This codes for CASSLVPASGDYEQYF. The chain joins TRBV7-6 to TRBJ2-7, with 9 bases fitting TRBD2. Germline V gene lookup returns CDR1 SGHVS and CDR2 FNYEAQ. V lost 1 base to trimming and J lost 3 bases; unmatched junction nucleotides: 7. The CDR3 runs 16 residues.

CDR3 in DNA: TGCGCCAGCACCGGACAGAGCTCCTACGAGCAGTACTTC. It is translated as CASTGQSSYEQYF. V gene TRBV5-1 combines with J gene TRBJ2-7, with D possibly matching TRBD1 (6 bases). The V gene lost 6 bases and the J gene lost 0 bases, with 10 bases spanning the gap. CDR3 size: 13 residues. CDR1 is SGHRS and CDR2 is YFSETQ in the germline V gene.

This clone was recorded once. The CDR3 DNA reads as TGTGCCAGCAGTTTAGGCCCTTATAGCAATCAGCCCCAGCATTTT. Protein sequence: CASSLGPYSNQPQHF. V is TRBV27 and J is TRBJ1-5; D gene ambiguous. Germline loops: CDR1 MNHEY, CDR2 SMNVEV (reference sequence). The germline V and J ends were trimmed by 2 bases and 0 bases, with 8 bases remaining between them. The length of the CDR3 is 15 residues.

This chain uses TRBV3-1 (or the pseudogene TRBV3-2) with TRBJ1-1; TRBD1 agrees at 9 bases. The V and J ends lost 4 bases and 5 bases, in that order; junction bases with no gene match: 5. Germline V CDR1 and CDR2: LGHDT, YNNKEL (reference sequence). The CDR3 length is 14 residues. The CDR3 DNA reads TGTGCCAGCAGCCGCGGACAGGGGAGAACTGAAGCTTTCTTT. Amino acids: CASSRGQGRTEAFF.

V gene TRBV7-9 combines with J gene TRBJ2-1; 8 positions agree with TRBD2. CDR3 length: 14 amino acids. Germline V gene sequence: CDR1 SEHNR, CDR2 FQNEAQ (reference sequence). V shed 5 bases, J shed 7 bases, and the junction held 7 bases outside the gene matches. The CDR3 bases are TGTGCCAGCAGCCGCTTGGGACTAGGGAATGAGCAGTTCTTC. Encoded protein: CASSRLGLGNEQFF.

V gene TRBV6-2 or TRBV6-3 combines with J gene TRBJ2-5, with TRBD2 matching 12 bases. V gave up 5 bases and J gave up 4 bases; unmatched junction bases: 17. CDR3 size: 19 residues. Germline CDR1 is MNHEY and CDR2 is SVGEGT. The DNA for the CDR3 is TGTGCCAGCAGTACCCCGGGACTAGCGGGTCCCCGGGGGGTAGAGACCCAGTACTTC. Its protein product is CASSTPGLAGPRGVETQYF.

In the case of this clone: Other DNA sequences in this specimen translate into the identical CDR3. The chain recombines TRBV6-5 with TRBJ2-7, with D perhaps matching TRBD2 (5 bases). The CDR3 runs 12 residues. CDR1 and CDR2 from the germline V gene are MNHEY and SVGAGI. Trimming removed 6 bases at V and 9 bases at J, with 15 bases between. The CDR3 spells CASRSGRGRQYF. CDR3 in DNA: TGTGCCAGCAGATCAGGTCGGGGTAGGCAGTACTTC.

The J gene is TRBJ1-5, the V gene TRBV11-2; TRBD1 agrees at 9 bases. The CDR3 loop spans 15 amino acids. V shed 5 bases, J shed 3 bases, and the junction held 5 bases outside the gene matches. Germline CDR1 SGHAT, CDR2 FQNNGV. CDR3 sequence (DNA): TGTGCCAGCAGCCCCGGGACAGGGTACAATCAGCCCCAGCATTTT. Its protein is CASSPGTGYNQPQHF.

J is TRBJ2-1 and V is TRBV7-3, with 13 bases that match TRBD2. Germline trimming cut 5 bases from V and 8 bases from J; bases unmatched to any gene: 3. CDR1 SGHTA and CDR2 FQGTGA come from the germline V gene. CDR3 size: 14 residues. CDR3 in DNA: TGTGCCAGCAGCCCCGGGACTAGCGGGGATGAGCAGTTCTTC. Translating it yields CASSPGTSGDEQFF.

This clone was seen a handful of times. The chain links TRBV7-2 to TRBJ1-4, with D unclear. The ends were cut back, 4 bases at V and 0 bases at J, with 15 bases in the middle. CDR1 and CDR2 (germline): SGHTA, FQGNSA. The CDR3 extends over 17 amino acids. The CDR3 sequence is CASSSSVPAATNEKLFF. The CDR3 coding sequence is TGTGCCAGCAGCTCTTCAGTACCCGCTGCAACTAATGAAAAACTGTTTTTT.

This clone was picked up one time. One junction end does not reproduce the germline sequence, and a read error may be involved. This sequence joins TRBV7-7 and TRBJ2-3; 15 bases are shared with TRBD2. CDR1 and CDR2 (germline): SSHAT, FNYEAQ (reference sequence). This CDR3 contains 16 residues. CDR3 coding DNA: TGTGCTAGCAGCCCCAGGACTAGCGGGGGGGCAGATACGCAGTATTTT. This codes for CASSPRTSGGADTQYF.

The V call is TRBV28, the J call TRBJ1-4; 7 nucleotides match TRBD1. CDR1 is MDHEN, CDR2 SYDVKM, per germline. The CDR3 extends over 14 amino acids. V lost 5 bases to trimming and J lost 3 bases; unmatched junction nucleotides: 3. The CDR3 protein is CASSPGQPNEKLFF. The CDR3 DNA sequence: TGTGCCAGCAGTCCGGGACAGCCTAATGAAAAACTGTTTTTT. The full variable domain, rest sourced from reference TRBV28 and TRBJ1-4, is DVKVTQSSRYLVKRTGEKVFLECVQDMDHENMFWYRQDPGLGLRLIYFSYDVKMKEKGDIPEGYSVSREKKERFSLILESASTNQTSMYLCASSPGQPNEKLFFGSGTQLSVL.

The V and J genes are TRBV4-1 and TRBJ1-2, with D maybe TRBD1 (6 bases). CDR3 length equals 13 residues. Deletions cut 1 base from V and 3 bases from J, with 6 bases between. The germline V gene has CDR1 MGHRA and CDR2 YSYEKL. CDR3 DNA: TGCGCCAGCAGCCAAGGACAGGACTATGGCTACACCTTC. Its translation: CASSQGQDYGYTF.

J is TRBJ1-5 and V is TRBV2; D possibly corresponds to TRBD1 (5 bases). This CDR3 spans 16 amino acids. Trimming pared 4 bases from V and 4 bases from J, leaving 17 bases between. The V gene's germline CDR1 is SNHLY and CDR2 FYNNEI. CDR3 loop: CASSVSRTQRNQPQHF. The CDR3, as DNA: TGTGCCAGCAGTGTAAGTCGGACACAACGAAATCAGCCCCAGCATTTT. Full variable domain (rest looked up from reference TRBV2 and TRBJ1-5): EPEVTQTPSHQVTQMGQEVILRCVPISNHLYFYWYRQILGQKVEFLVSFYNNEISEKSEIFDDQFSVERPDGSNFTLKIRSTKLEDSAMYFCASSVSRTQRNQPQHFGDGTRLSIL.

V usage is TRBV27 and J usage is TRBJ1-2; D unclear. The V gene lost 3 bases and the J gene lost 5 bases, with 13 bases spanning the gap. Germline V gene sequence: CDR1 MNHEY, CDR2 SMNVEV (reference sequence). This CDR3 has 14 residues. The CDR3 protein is CASSLAGYGYGYTF. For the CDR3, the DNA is TGTGCCAGCAGTTTGGCGGGGTATGGGTATGGCTACACCTTC.